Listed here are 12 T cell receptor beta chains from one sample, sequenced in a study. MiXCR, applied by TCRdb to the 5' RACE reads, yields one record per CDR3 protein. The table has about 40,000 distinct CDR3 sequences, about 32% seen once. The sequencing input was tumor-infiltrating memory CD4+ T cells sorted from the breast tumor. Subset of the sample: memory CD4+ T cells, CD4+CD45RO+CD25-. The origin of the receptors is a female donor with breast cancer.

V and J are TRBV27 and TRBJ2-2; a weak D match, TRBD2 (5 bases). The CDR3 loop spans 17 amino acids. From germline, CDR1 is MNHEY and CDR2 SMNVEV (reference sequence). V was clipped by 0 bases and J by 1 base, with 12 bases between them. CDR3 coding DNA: TGTGCCAGCAGTTTATCACTAGATCTCCTGAACACCGGGGAGCTGTTTTTT. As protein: CASSLSLDLLNTGELFF.

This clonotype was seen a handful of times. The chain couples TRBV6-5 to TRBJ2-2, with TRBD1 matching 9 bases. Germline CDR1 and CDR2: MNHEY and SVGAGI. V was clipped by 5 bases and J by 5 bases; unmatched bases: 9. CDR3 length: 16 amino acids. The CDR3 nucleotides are TGTGCCAGCAGTCCCTACCGGGACAGGGTTACCGGGGAGCTGTTTTTT. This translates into CASSPYRDRVTGELFF.

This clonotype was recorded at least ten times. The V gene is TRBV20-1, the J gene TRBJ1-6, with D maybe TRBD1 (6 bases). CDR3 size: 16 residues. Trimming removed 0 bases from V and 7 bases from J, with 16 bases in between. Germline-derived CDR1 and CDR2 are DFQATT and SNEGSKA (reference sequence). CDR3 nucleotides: TGCAGTGCTAGAGATGGGGCGGGGGCGCAAAATTCACCCCTCCACTTT. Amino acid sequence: CSARDGAGAQNSPLHF.

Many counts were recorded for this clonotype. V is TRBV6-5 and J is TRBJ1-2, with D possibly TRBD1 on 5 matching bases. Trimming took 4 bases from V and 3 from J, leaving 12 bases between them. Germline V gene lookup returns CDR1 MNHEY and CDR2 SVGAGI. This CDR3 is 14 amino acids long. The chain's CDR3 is CASSSGRLYYGYTF. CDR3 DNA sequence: TGTGCCAGCAGTTCGGGACGGCTCTACTATGGCTACACCTTC.

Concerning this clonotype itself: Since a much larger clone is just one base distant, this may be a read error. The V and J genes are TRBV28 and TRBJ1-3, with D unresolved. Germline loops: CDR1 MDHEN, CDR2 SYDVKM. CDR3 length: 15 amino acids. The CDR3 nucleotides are TGTGCCGGCAGTTTGGAGTCCCTCTCTGGAAACACCATATATTTT. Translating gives CAGSLESLSGNTIYF.

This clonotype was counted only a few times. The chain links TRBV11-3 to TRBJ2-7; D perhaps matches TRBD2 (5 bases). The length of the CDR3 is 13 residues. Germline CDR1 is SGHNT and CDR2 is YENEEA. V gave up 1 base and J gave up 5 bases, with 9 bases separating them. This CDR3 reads CASSLVAGDEQYF. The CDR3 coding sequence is TGTGCCAGCAGCTTAGTGGCGGGCGACGAGCAGTACTTC.

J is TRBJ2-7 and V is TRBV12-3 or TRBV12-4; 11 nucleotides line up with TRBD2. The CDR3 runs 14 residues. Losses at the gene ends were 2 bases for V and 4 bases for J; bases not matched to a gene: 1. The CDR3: CASSLLAGGYEQYF. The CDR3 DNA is TGTGCCAGCAGTTTACTAGCGGGAGGTTACGAGCAGTACTTC.

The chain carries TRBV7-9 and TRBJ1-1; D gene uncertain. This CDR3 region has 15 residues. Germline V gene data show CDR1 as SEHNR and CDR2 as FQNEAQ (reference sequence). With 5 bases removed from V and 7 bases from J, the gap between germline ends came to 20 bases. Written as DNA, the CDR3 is TGTGCCAGCAGCCCCCCCGGGCAAAGGATGAATGAAGCTTTCTTT. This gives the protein CASSPPGQRMNEAFF.

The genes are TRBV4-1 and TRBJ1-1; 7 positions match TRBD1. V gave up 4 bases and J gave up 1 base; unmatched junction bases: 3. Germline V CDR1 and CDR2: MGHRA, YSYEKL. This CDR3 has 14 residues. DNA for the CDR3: TGCGCCAGCAGCCCCCGGGACAGGAACACTGAAGCTTTCTTT. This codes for CASSPRDRNTEAFF.

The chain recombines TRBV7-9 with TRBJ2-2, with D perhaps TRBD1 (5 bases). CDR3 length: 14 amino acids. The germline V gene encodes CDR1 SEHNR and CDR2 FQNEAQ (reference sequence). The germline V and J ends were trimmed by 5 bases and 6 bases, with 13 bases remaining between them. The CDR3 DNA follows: TGTGCCAGCAGCAAGGCAGGGTCGGCCGGGGAGCTGTTTTTT. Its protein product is CASSKAGSAGELFF.

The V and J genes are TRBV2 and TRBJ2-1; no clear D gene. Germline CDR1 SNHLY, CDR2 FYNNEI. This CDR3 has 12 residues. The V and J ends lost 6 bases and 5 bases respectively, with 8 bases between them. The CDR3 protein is CASRTVDNEQFF. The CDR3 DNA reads TGTGCCAGCAGGACGGTGGACAATGAGCAGTTCTTC.

The chain's CDR3 is CSAPPGLAGGYEQYF. CDR3 sequence (DNA): TGCAGTGCCCCACCGGGGCTAGCGGGCGGATACGAGCAGTACTTC. The chain couples TRBV20-1 to TRBJ2-7; 8 bases align to TRBD2. From germline, CDR1 is DFQATT and CDR2 SNEGSKA (reference sequence). V gave up 6 bases and J gave up 4 bases; unmatched junction bases: 14. The CDR3 is made up of 15 amino acids.